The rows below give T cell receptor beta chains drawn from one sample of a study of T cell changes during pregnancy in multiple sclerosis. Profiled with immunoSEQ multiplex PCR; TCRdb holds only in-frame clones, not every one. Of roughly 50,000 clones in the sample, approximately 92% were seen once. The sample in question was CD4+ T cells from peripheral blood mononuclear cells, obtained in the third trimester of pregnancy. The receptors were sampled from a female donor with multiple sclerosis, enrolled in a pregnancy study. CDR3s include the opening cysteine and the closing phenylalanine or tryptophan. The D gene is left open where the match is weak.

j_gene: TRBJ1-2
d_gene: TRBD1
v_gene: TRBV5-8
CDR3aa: CASSPPPGQGTTNYGYTF
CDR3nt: TGTGCCAGCAGCCCCCCGCCGGGACAGGGGACCACTAACTATGGCTACACCTTC

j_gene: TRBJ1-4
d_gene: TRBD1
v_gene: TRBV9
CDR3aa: CASSVGPGTGVEKLFF
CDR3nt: TGTGCCAGCAGCGTAGGCCCAGGGACAGGGGTTGAAAAACTGTTTTTT

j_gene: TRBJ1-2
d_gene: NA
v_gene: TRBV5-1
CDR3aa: CASSLTGTGPYGYTF
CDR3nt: TGCGCCAGCAGCTTGACGGGGACTGGTCCCTATGGCTACACCTTC

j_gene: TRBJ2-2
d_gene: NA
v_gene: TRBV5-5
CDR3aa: CASSLTPNTGELFF
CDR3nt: TGTGCCAGCAGCTTAACACCAAACACCGGGGAGCTGTTTTTT

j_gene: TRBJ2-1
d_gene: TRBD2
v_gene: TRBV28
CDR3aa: CASREGVSGIGEQFF
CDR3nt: TGTGCCAGCAGGGAGGGGGTTAGCGGGATCGGTGAGCAGTTCTTC

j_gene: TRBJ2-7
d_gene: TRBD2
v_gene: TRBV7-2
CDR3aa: CASSSPSSGGGYEQYF
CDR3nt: TGTGCCAGCAGCTCACCTTCTAGCGGGGGGGGCTACGAGCAGTACTTC

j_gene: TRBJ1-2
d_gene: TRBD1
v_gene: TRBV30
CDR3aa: CAWKGQGANYGYTF
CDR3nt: TGTGCCTGGAAAGGACAGGGGGCCAACTATGGCTACACCTTC

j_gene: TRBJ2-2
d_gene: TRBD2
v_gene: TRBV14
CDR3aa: CASGTSAPGELFF
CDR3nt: TGTGCCAGTGGGACTAGCGCCCCCGGGGAGCTGTTTTTT

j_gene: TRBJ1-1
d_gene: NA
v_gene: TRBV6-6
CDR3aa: CASSYSQREGYTEAFF
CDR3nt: TGTGCCAGCAGTTACTCCCAGCGGGAAGGCTACACTGAAGCTTTCTTT

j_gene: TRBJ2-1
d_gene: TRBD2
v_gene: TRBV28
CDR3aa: CASSLRGGGIYNEQFF
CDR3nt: TGTGCCAGCAGTTTACGCGGGGGAGGGATCTACAATGAGCAGTTCTTC

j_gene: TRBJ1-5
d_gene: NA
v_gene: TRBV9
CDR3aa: CASSVGQRVSNQPQHF
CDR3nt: TGTGCCAGCAGCGTAGGTCAGAGGGTCAGCAATCAGCCCCAGCATTTT

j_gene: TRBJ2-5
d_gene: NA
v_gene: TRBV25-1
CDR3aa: CASGGGIETQYF
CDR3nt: TGTGCCAGCGGAGGGGGCATAGAGACCCAGTACTTC

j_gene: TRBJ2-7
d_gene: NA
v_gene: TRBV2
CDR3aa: CASNPRGGLLYEQYF
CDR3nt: TGTGCCAGCAACCCAAGGGGGGGACTACTCTACGAGCAGTACTTC

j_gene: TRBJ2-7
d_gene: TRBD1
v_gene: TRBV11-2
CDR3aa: CASSRDRAYEQYF
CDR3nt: TGTGCCAGCAGCCGGGACAGAGCCTACGAGCAGTACTTC

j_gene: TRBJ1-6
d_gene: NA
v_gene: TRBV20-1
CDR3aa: CSARDTSPLHF
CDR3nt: TGCAGTGCTCGAGACACATCACCCCTCCACTTT

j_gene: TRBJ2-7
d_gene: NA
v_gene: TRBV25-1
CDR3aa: CASSYSYEQYF
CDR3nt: TGTGCCAGCAGCTACTCCTACGAGCAGTACTTC

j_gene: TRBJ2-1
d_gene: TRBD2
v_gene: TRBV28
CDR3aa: CASIPSGRDEQFF
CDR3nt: TGTGCCAGCATTCCCAGCGGGAGGGACGAGCAGTTCTTC

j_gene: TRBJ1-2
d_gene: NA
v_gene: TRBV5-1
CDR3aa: CASSRVAGSGGDGYTF
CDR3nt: TGCGCCAGCAGCCGGGTGGCTGGTTCCGGGGGTGATGGCTACACCTTC

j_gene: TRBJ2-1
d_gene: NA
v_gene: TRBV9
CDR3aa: CASSGSGYSYNEQFF
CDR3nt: TGTGCCAGCAGCGGGAGCGGGTACTCCTACAATGAGCAGTTCTTC

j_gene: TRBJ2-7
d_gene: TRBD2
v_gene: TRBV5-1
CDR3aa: CASSLVGRVGEQYF
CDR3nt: TGCGCCAGCAGCTTGGTCGGGAGGGTTGGGGAGCAGTACTTC

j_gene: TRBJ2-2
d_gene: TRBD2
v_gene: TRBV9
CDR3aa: CASKTSANTGELFF
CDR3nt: TGTGCCAGCAAGACTAGCGCGAACACCGGGGAGCTGTTTTTT

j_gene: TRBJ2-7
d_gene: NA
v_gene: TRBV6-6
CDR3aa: CASSLEALTSYEQYF
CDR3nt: TGTGCCAGCAGTCTCGAAGCGCTTACCTCCTACGAGCAGTACTTC